This TCR beta chain is from a study of cytomegalovirus exposure and HLA in healthy donors. Study in general: Of more than 350 genotyped donors, more than 75% clustered with self-reported Caucasian donors.

Study-wide points: Later analysis suggested links between common viral pathogens and several top significant clusters. Researchers reported in a later analysis that a missense DCLRE1C variant was tied to TCR beta V- and J-gene trimming.

This CDR3 contains 12 residues. Per germline, CDR1 MDHEN and CDR2 SYDVKM. V trimming: 6 bases; J trimming: 5 bases; junction bases outside the gene matches: 4. It was with 60 Vbeta and 13 Jbeta primers that the PCR ran. Some clones are missing from TCRdb's copy, which holds only in-frame ones; the method was immunoSEQ multiplex PCR. The table has 120,000 or so clones, 79% seen once. Notes on this clone: The antigen is not known.

The sequenced material came from PBMCs. The TCR comes from a man between 18 and 29 years old in good health and CMV-seronegative. This chain links TRBV28 with TRBJ2-7; 7 nucleotides line up with TRBD2. The CDR3 loop is CASRREIHEQYF. DNA for the CDR3: TGTGCCAGCAGGCGGGAGATCCACGAGCAGTACTTC.